A single sample is the source of the 27 T cell receptor beta chains below, sequenced in a study of post-analysis software for immune sequencing data. Study-level results: Controls had lower frequencies than patients of a few TRBV segments, which included TRBV5-6, TRBV5-1 and TRBV20-1.

Their antigen targets remain unknown. Included in the TCR beta cDNA libraries were unique molecular identifiers. TCRdb processed the PCR reads anew with MiXCR; each CDR3 protein has one entry. The sample yields 450,000 to 650,000 distinct CDR3 sequences, roughly two fifths seen once. The specimen was blood. The receptors stem from a girl aged 5 to 17 with multiple sclerosis.

This clonotype was recorded many times. This sequence joins TRBV19 and TRBJ2-6, with no clear D. CDR1 and CDR2 from the germline V gene are LNHDA and SQIVND (reference sequence). This CDR3 is built from 15 residues. V lost 1 base and J 0 bases, leaving 4 bases between the germline ends. CDR3 sequence reads: CASSIGYSGANVLTF. The CDR3, as DNA: TGTGCCAGTAGTATAGGATACTCTGGGGCCAACGTCCTGACTTTC.

The chain employs TRBV5-1 and TRBJ1-5, with TRBD1 matching over 7 bases. The V segment lost 4 bases and the J segment 2 bases; nucleotides outside the gene matches: 6. CDR1 is SGHRS and CDR2 is YFSETQ in the germline V gene. The CDR3 contains 15 residues. The chain's CDR3 is CASSPDGQGNQPQHF. Written as DNA, the CDR3 is TGCGCCAGCAGCCCAGACGGACAGGGCAATCAGCCCCAGCATTTT.

J is TRBJ2-3 and V is TRBV12-3 or TRBV12-4, with 8 bases that match TRBD2. The junction had 5 bases not matched to a gene; V was cut back by 6 bases and J by 0 bases. The CDR3 has 15 amino acids. The CDR3 spells CASSRLAQSTDTQYF. DNA of the CDR3: TGTGCCAGCAGCCGACTAGCGCAAAGCACAGATACGCAGTATTTT.

This clonotype was seen more than once but under ten times. The chain carries TRBV3-1 and TRBJ2-7; 8 nucleotides agree with TRBD1. The junction had 13 bases not matched to a gene; V was cut back by 0 bases and J by 0 bases. CDR3 length equals 19 residues. Germline loops: CDR1 LGHDT, CDR2 YNNKEL (reference sequence). The CDR3 DNA is TGTGCCAGCAGCCAAGACTCGTGGACAGGGAGGTTCAACTCCTACGAGCAGTACTTC. Amino acid sequence: CASSQDSWTGRFNSYEQYF.

At least ten counts were recorded for this clonotype. The chain couples TRBV4-1 to TRBJ2-7; D remains ambiguous. V dropped 3 bases and J dropped 1 base, with 10 bases sitting between them. The V gene's germline CDR1 is MGHRA and CDR2 YSYEKL. The CDR3 sequence is 14 residues long. In DNA, the CDR3 is TGCGCCAGCAGCCATCATCCGGATTCCTACGAGCAGTACTTC. Its protein is CASSHHPDSYEQYF.

In this sample, this clonotype turned up a few times. The genes are TRBV5-1 and TRBJ2-1; 7 bases align to TRBD1. The J segment lost 8 bases and the V segment lost 5 bases, leaving 10 bases of the junction unmatched. Germline assignment: CDR1 SGHRS and CDR2 YFSETQ. There are 14 residues in the CDR3. The CDR3 here is CASRATPGGHEQFF. The CDR3 nucleotides are TGCGCCAGCAGGGCTACCCCAGGGGGACATGAGCAGTTCTTC. Full variable domain (remainder filled in from reference TRBV5-1 and TRBJ2-1): KAGVTQTPRYLIKTRGQQVTLSCSPISGHRSVSWYQQTPGQGLQFLFEYFSETQRNKGNFPGRFSGRQFSNSRSEMNVSTLELGDSALYLCASRATPGGHEQFFGPGTRLTVL.

The CDR3 reads CSARDGDSFQETQYF. DNA of the CDR3: TGCAGTGCTAGAGACGGGGACAGTTTCCAAGAGACCCAGTACTTC. V and J are TRBV20-1 and TRBJ2-5, with 7 bases identical to TRBD1. V lost 0 bases, J lost 1 base, and 5 bases stayed unmatched. From germline, CDR1 is DFQATT and CDR2 SNEGSKA (reference sequence). CDR3 length equals 15 residues.

This clonotype has just a few counts. The V gene is TRBV5-1, the J gene TRBJ1-4; D is perhaps TRBD1 (6 bases). This CDR3 region has 15 residues. Trimming pared 0 bases from V and 6 bases from J, leaving 12 bases between. Germline V gene lookup returns CDR1 SGHRS and CDR2 YFSETQ. The CDR3 spells CASSLAGGLDEKLFF. Here the CDR3 DNA reads TGCGCCAGCAGCTTGGCCGGGGGGCTGGATGAAAAACTGTTTTTT.

CDR3 amino acids: CASSRNSQETQYF. As DNA, the CDR3 is TGCGCCAGCAGCAGAAACAGCCAAGAGACCCAGTACTTC. This chain links TRBV5-1 with TRBJ2-5; D call uncertain. This CDR3 contains 13 residues. Germline-derived CDR1 and CDR2 are SGHRS and YFSETQ. Trimming shortened V by 4 bases and J by 1 base, and 8 bases separated the two germline ends. Full variable domain (outside the CDR3, taken from reference TRBV5-1 and TRBJ2-5): KAGVTQTPRYLIKTRGQQVTLSCSPISGHRSVSWYQQTPGQGLQFLFEYFSETQRNKGNFPGRFSGRQFSNSRSEMNVSTLELGDSALYLCASSRNSQETQYFGPGTRLLVL.

There are a few counts of this clonotype. V is TRBV29-1 and J is TRBJ2-5; D is perhaps TRBD1 (6 bases). The germline CDR1 and CDR2 sequences are SQVTM and ANQGSEA. The V gene lost 7 bases and the J gene lost 0 bases, with 12 bases spanning the gap. There are 13 residues in the CDR3. CDR3 DNA: TGCAGCGCTCTTAGGGGGTACCAAGAGACCCAGTACTTC. Protein sequence: CSALRGYQETQYF.

The chain recombines TRBV6-5 with TRBJ2-1; the D is unclear. Trimming removed 2 bases at V and 1 base at J, with 9 bases between. From germline, CDR1 is MNHEY and CDR2 SVGAGI. This CDR3 is 15 amino acids long. For the CDR3, the DNA is TGTGCCAGCAGTTACGGAACGGGTTCCTACAATGAGCAGTTCTTC. Protein sequence: CASSYGTGSYNEQFF.

The chain recombines TRBV5-5 with TRBJ1-2; 7 bases agree with TRBD1. CDR3 length: 12 residues. Unmatched junction bases numbered 3, after V lost 4 bases and J lost 6 bases. The V gene's germline CDR1 is SGHKS and CDR2 YYEKEE (reference sequence). DNA of the CDR3: TGTGCCAGCAGCACTGACAGGGATGGCTACACCTTC. This sequence encodes CASSTDRDGYTF. The full variable domain, rest sourced from reference TRBV5-5 and TRBJ1-2, is DAGVTQSPTHLIKTRGQQVTLRCSPISGHKSVSWYQQVLGQGPQFIFQYYEKEERGRGNFPDRFSARQFPNYSSELNVNALLLGDSALYLCASSTDRDGYTFGSGTRLTVV.

This clonotype showed up just a few times. The V gene is TRBV4-1, the J gene TRBJ2-5; D call uncertain. The CDR3 totals 13 residues. Between the trimmed V and J ends, which lost 4 bases and 2 bases, there was a span of 8 bases. CDR1 is MGHRA and CDR2 is YSYEKL in the germline V gene. The CDR3, as DNA: TGCGCCAGCAGCCGGATGGCGCAAGAGACCCAGTACTTC. It translates to CASSRMAQETQYF.

V gene TRBV7-9 combines with J gene TRBJ2-7; TRBD2 matches at 10 bases. V shed 5 bases and J 4 bases; nucleotides not matched to a gene: 14. The CDR3 runs to 17 residues. Germline lookup yields CDR1 SEHNR and CDR2 FQNEAQ (reference sequence). CDR3 in DNA: TGTGCCAGCAGCCCGAACCCCGGACTAGCGGAGTCTTACGAGCAGTACTTC. It translates to CASSPNPGLAESYEQYF. The full variable domain, its missing parts supplied by reference TRBV7-9 and TRBJ2-7, is DTGVSQNPRHKITKRGQNVTFRCDPISEHNRLYWYRQTLGQGPEFLTYFQNEAQLEKSRLLSDRFSAERPKGSFSTLEIQRTEQGDSAMYLCASSPNPGLAESYEQYFGPGTRLTVT.

The CDR3: CASSLSLGVNTEAFF. The CDR3, as DNA: TGTGCCAGTAGTCTCTCCTTGGGGGTGAACACTGAAGCTTTCTTT. The chain uses TRBV19 and TRBJ1-1, with D perhaps TRBD1 (5 bases). The CDR3 runs 15 residues. V lost 5 bases and J 0 bases, leaving 13 bases between the germline ends. Germline assignment: CDR1 LNHDA and CDR2 SQIVND (reference sequence).

The genes are TRBV12-3 or TRBV12-4 and TRBJ2-5; TRBD2 matches at 7 bases. The CDR3 is 15 amino acids. V lost 7 bases and J lost 4; bases outside the gene matches: 12. CDR3 sequence: CASTKRWLAAETQYF. The DNA of the CDR3 is TGTGCCAGCACCAAAAGGTGGCTAGCGGCAGAGACCCAGTACTTC.

Only a few counts were recorded for this clonotype. The V gene is TRBV7-6, the J gene TRBJ2-5; 10 positions agree with TRBD2. V trimming: 5 bases; J trimming: 11 bases; junction bases outside the gene matches: 20. There are 17 residues in the CDR3. Germline V gene lookup returns CDR1 SGHVS and CDR2 FNYEAQ. The CDR3 region has the DNA TGTGCCAGCAGCCCAATAGGGCTAGCGGGAGCTCCCGGGGAGCAGTACTTC. Its protein product is CASSPIGLAGAPGEQYF.

The chain is built from TRBV10-3 and TRBJ1-1; D ambiguous. The V gene's germline CDR1 is ENHRY and CDR2 SYGVKD. The CDR3 length is 13 residues. V was shortened by 3 bases and J by 6 bases, with 11 bases between the two germline ends. This CDR3 is CAISDMGFAEAFF. CDR3 nucleotides: TGTGCCATCAGTGATATGGGCTTTGCTGAAGCTTTCTTT.

V gene TRBV25-1 combines with J gene TRBJ1-4; 7 bases are a match to TRBD1. Losses at the gene ends were 4 bases for V and 0 bases for J; bases not matched to a gene: 5. Germline V CDR1 and CDR2: MGHDK, SYGVNS. CDR3 length: 16 amino acids. The DNA of the CDR3 is TGTGCCAGCAGTGCATGGGACAGCTCAACTAATGAAAAACTGTTTTTT. Translation gives CASSAWDSSTNEKLFF. Drawing the rest from reference TRBV25-1 and TRBJ1-4, the complete variable domain is EADIYQTPRYLVIGTGKKITLECSQTMGHDKMYWYQQDPGMELHLIHYSYGVNSTEKGDLSSESTVSRIRTEHFPLTLESARPSHTSQYLCASSAWDSSTNEKLFFGSGTQLSVL.

V and J are TRBV9 and TRBJ2-6; tentatively, D is TRBD1 (5 bases). This CDR3 is 16 amino acids long. The V gene lost 0 bases and the J gene lost 5 bases, with 12 bases spanning the gap. Looked up from germline, CDR1 is SGDLS and CDR2 is YYNGEE. The CDR3 nucleotides are TGTGCCAGCAGCGTAGTCCCAGGGCTCAGGGCCAACGTCCTGACTTTC. This sequence encodes CASSVVPGLRANVLTF.

This chain joins TRBV2 and TRBJ1-2, with unresolved D. V was trimmed by 6 bases and J by 5 bases, leaving 19 bases between them. CDR1 is SNHLY, CDR2 FYNNEI, per germline. The CDR3 covers 15 residues. CDR3 protein: CASRPPWDFEYGYTF. The CDR3 nucleotides are TGTGCCAGCAGGCCCCCATGGGATTTTGAGTATGGCTACACCTTC.

This clonotype was picked up a small number of times. This chain links TRBV12-3 or TRBV12-4 with TRBJ2-7; D is undetermined. Trimming stripped 6 bases from V and 6 bases from J, with 9 bases between. This CDR3 is built from 11 residues. CDR3 protein: CASSPFSEQYF. For the CDR3, the DNA is TGTGCCAGCAGCCCCTTCTCCGAGCAGTACTTC.

In its sample, this clonotype was seen once. The chain combines TRBV7-9 with TRBJ1-6; TRBD1 aligns across 8 bases. From germline, CDR1 is SEHNR and CDR2 FQNEAQ (reference sequence). The CDR3 is made up of 14 amino acids. V dropped 6 bases and J dropped 9; count of bases not matched to a gene: 7. The CDR3 DNA reads as TGTGCCAGCAGAGACCAGGGGGCTGGTTCACCCCTCCACTTT. This translates into CASRDQGAGSPLHF. The variable domain in full, with the rest retrieved from reference TRBV7-9 and TRBJ1-6, is DTGVSQNPRHKITKRGQNVTFRCDPISEHNRLYWYRQTLGQGPEFLTYFQNEAQLEKSRLLSDRFSAERPKGSFSTLEIQRTEQGDSAMYLCASRDQGAGSPLHFGNGTRLTVT.

This clonotype showed up just a few times. This may come from a read error, since a much larger clone is one base off. The V and J genes are TRBV7-3 and TRBJ1-2, with D perhaps TRBD1 (6 bases). Germline assignment: CDR1 SGHTA and CDR2 FQGTGA. The CDR3 contains 14 residues. V was pared by 5 bases and J by 6 bases, with 16 bases between. The chain's CDR3 is CASSPGPGADGYTF. CDR3 DNA sequence: TGTGCCAGCAGCCCCGGGCCAGGGGCGGATGGCTACACCTTC.

This clonotype has just a few counts. CDR3 DNA: TGTGCCAGCAGGATGGGAGAGACCCAGTACTTC. This gives the protein CASRMGETQYF. The genes are TRBV12-3 or TRBV12-4 and TRBJ2-5; D gene uncertain. Trimming took off 6 bases at V and 4 bases at J, with 6 bases between the two ends. There are 11 residues in the CDR3.

This clonotype has more than one count but fewer than ten. The V and J genes are TRBV6-1 and TRBJ2-7, with 10 nucleotides matching TRBD2. CDR1 MNHNS and CDR2 SASEGT come from the germline V gene. J was trimmed by 4 bases and V by 6 bases; bases with no gene match: 6. This CDR3 is built from 14 residues. The CDR3 DNA sequence: TGTGCCAGCAGGAAGCGGGAGGGATTTTACGAGCAGTACTTC. Translation gives CASRKREGFYEQYF.

This chain links TRBV7-8 with TRBJ2-5; TRBD2 matches at 15 bases. The CDR3 is 18 amino acids. CDR1 is SGHVS, CDR2 FQNEAQ, per germline. With V trimmed by 3 bases and J by 3 bases, 8 bases remained unmatched. The DNA for the CDR3 is TGTGCCAGCAGCTTGTTACCGGGACTAGCGGGGGGCAAAGAGACCCAGTACTTC. This encodes CASSLLPGLAGGKETQYF.